Listed below are T cell receptor beta chains from one sample, sequenced in a study of shared clonotypes between healthy human individuals. Libraries were prepared by immunoSEQ multiplex PCR; TCRdb keeps only in-frame clonotypes and omits some of them. This table has about 1.1 million clones, 70% to 80% appearing once. The sample consisted of memory CD4+ T cells from PBMCs. All receptors come from a man aged 18 to 30 in good health. Some clones in this sample may be carry-over from other donors' samples. Each CDR3 is given with its conserved first and last residue. Fields, in order: clone size, D gene, V gene, J gene, CDR3 protein, CDR3 DNA. The D gene is left open where the match is weak. Expanded clones get a size class; other rows say once, few or many, or leave the size out.

once	TRBD1	TRBV7-8	TRBJ2-2	CASRRQGPNTGELFF	TGTGCCAGCAGGAGACAGGGGCCGAACACCGGGGAGCTGTTTTTT
.	.	TRBV28	TRBJ2-6	CASSLPGTGANVLTF	TGTGCCAGCAGTTTACCAGGGACTGGGGCCAACGTCCTGACTTTC
.	TRBD1	TRBV11-2	TRBJ1-4	CASSFGTGGRRTTNEKLFF	TGTGCCAGCAGCTTCGGGACAGGGGGTCGCCGGACAACTAATGAAAAACTGTTTTTT
few	.	TRBV30	TRBJ2-1	CAWSLAQPMDEQFF	TGTGCCTGGAGCCTGGCCCAGCCAATGGATGAGCAGTTCTTC
.	.	TRBV28	TRBJ1-5	CASRGDLTGNQPQHF	TGTGCCAGCAGGGGGGACCTCACGGGCAATCAGCCCCAGCATTTT
.	TRBD1	TRBV4-2	TRBJ2-2	CASSRPDRDTGELFF	TGTGCCAGCAGCCGCCCGGACAGGGACACCGGGGAGCTGTTTTTT
.	.	TRBV21-1	TRBJ2-7	CRDSYEQYF	TGTAGGGACTCCTACGAGCAGTACTTC
once	TRBD2	TRBV28	TRBJ2-7	CASSRLARHYEQYF	TGTGCCAGCAGTAGACTAGCGAGACACTACGAGCAGTACTTC
.	.	TRBV6-1	TRBJ2-7	CASNLPGVYEQYF	TGTGCCAGCAACCTCCCGGGGGTCTACGAGCAGTACTTC
.	.	TRBV29-1	TRBJ2-3	CSVARQPFTDTQYF	TGCAGCGTTGCACGACAGCCCTTCACAGATACGCAGTATTTT
.	.	TRBV6-6	TRBJ1-5	CASSKDTRGRDQPQHF	TGTGCCAGCAGCAAAGACACTCGGGGGCGCGATCAGCCCCAGCATTTT